This T cell receptor beta chain was observed in a study of tumor-infiltrating lymphocytes in oesophageal squamous cell carcinoma. The CDR3 spans 14 residues. Germline V gene data show CDR1 as SGHVT and CDR2 as SQSDAQ. TCRdb redid the calling of the PCR reads with MiXCR, one entry per CDR3 protein. The data contain about 12,000 distinct CDR3 sequences, around 49% of them singletons. Comment on this clonotype: One end of the junction fails to match germline, which may point to a read error.

Source material: esophageal tumor tissue. V is TRBV7-4 and J is TRBJ2-5; a weak D match, TRBD1 (6 bases). This TCR was sampled from a female donor with esophageal squamous cell carcinoma. The CDR3 protein is CASSAGSGAIRPFF. The CDR3 DNA reads as TGTGCCAGCAGCGCCGGGTCAGGGGCTATCCGTCCGTTCTTC.